This TCR beta chain is from a study of blood T cells in healthy people across ages. General study results and limits: Calculation of diversity from one million T cells yielded estimates considered to be underestimates.

A sample-barcoded 5' primer and a J-beta primer mix were used in a second PCR of roughly 6 to 11 cycles. TCRdb redid the calling of the 5' RACE reads with MiXCR, one entry per CDR3 protein. The table records 800,000 to 1,000,000 distinct CDR3 sequences, around 48% of them present only once. This CDR3 comprises 13 residues. Germline CDR1 and CDR2: MNHNS and SASEGT. Trimming cost V 9 bases and J 13 bases, with 19 bases left between them. As regards this clonotype: Its antigen is as yet unknown.

The receptor was derived from a man under 40 in good health. Material for sequencing was blood. The J gene is TRBJ1-6, the V gene TRBV6-1, with D possibly TRBD1 on 5 matching bases. CDR3 nucleotide sequence: TGTGCCAGTCCGGGACTCCACCAGGGTCCCCTCCACTTT. Translating gives CASPGLHQGPLHF.